The 28 T cell receptor beta chains listed next were all sequenced from one sample in a study of blood T cell repertoires in COVID-19. Using immunoSEQ multiplex PCR, the repertoire was profiled, and TCRdb retains in-frame clones only, with some absent. This repertoire shows about 200,000 clones, roughly 88% found once; its top ten account for less than 15%. Sequenced material: peripheral blood. The receptors derive from a human donor in a cohort sampled during active COVID-19.

V and J are TRBV28 and TRBJ1-2, with D possibly matching TRBD1 (5 bases). The CDR3 spans 15 residues. Germline CDR1 reads MDHEN; CDR2 reads SYDVKM. The germline V and J ends were trimmed by 8 bases and 4 bases, with 20 bases remaining between them. This CDR3 reads CASSTLGGVGYGYTF. CDR3 DNA sequence: TGTGCCAGCTCAACTCTGGGGGGGGTTGGCTATGGCTACACCTTC.

The J gene is TRBJ2-1, the V gene TRBV3-1 (or the pseudogene TRBV3-2); 10 positions match TRBD2. This CDR3 is built from 18 residues. The germline V gene encodes CDR1 LGHDT and CDR2 YNNKEL (reference sequence). With V trimmed by 3 bases and J by 4 bases, 12 bases remained unmatched. The CDR3 spells CASSQAHEGLAAYNEQFF. CDR3 in DNA: TGTGCCAGCAGCCAGGCGCACGAAGGACTAGCGGCATACAATGAGCAGTTCTTC.

CDR3 region: CASNHRGFSYEQYF. CDR3 nucleotide sequence: TGTGCCAGCAATCACCGTGGCTTCTCCTACGAGCAGTACTTC. This chain joins TRBV6-5 and TRBJ2-7, with D unresolved. Germline V lookup: CDR1 MNHEY, CDR2 SVGAGI. The CDR3 has 14 amino acids. V was trimmed by 7 bases and J by 0 bases, leaving 13 bases between them.

The chain employs TRBV6-5 and TRBJ1-2, with 7 bases lining up with TRBD1. Germline V lookup: CDR1 MNHEY, CDR2 SVGAGI. The CDR3 is made up of 15 amino acids. The ends lost 0 bases at V and 4 bases at J; junction bases unmatched: 5. The CDR3 DNA reads TGTGCCAGCAGTTACTCGACAGGGAGCGGCTATGGCTACACCTTC. The encoded protein is CASSYSTGSGYGYTF.

This clone was counted a few times. This chain links TRBV4-1 with TRBJ2-1, with 11 bases lining up with TRBD2. The germline gives CDR1 MGHRA, CDR2 YSYEKL. The length of the CDR3 is 15 residues. With 3 bases clipped from V and 7 bases from J, the junction kept 5 bases outside the gene matches. The CDR3 sequence: CASSHILAGGNEQFF. DNA for the CDR3: TGCGCCAGCAGCCATATCCTAGCGGGAGGAAATGAGCAGTTCTTC.

The CDR3 DNA is TGTGCCAGCAGTCCCCCGGGACAGAAGGAGACCCAGTACTTC. Translated, it gives CASSPPGQKETQYF. V is TRBV27 and J is TRBJ2-5; 7 nucleotides line up with TRBD1. The CDR3 loop spans 14 amino acids. Germline CDR1 MNHEY, CDR2 SMNVEV (reference sequence). V lost 5 bases and J lost 5; bases outside the gene matches: 8.

The chain joins TRBV5-6 to TRBJ2-3, with D perhaps TRBD1 (5 bases). Germline assignment: CDR1 SGHDT and CDR2 YYEEEE. The CDR3 consists of 13 residues. The V and J ends lost 2 bases and 6 bases respectively, with 10 bases between them. The CDR3 loop reads CASSFRVADTQYF. The CDR3 region has the DNA TGTGCCAGCAGCTTCAGGGTCGCGGATACGCAGTATTTT.

The chain combines TRBV14 with TRBJ2-7; no clear D gene. V shed 4 bases and J shed 7 bases, with 20 bases lying between them. Germline CDR1 reads SGHDN; CDR2 reads FVKESK. CDR3 length: 15 amino acids. The CDR3 spells CASSPENWPLREQYF. CDR3 coding DNA: TGTGCCAGCAGCCCAGAGAATTGGCCCTTAAGAGAGCAGTACTTC.

J is TRBJ1-5 and V is TRBV9, with TRBD1 identical over 10 bases. The CDR3 sequence is 12 residues long. Germline CDR1 SGDLS, CDR2 YYNGEE. After removal of 3 bases from V and 11 bases from J, the junction contained 2 bases not matched to a gene. The CDR3, as DNA: TGTGCCAGCAGCGCTGGGACAGGGGCCCAGCATTTT. It encodes CASSAGTGAQHF.

This sequence joins TRBV24-1 and TRBJ2-5; TRBD1 matches at 7 bases. This CDR3 has 15 residues. The V gene's germline CDR1 is KGHDR and CDR2 SFDVKD. Trimming removed 3 bases from V and 1 base from J; junction bases left unmatched: 4. The CDR3 is CATSDQGTAQETQYF. CDR3 coding DNA: TGTGCCACCAGTGATCAGGGGACAGCCCAAGAGACCCAGTACTTC.

The rearrangement uses TRBV6-5 and TRBJ2-1; a possible D gene is TRBD2 (6 bases). Between the trimmed V and J ends, which lost 7 bases and 10 bases, there was a span of 11 bases. CDR1 and CDR2 (germline): MNHEY, SVGAGI. CDR3 length equals 11 residues. CDR3 in DNA: TGTGCCAGCACTAGCGCATGGGAGCAGTTCTTC. Amino acid sequence: CASTSAWEQFF.

V usage is TRBV28 and J usage is TRBJ2-7, with 9 bases fitting TRBD2. After removal of 10 bases from V and 0 bases from J, the junction contained 7 bases not matched to a gene. The V gene's germline CDR1 is MDHEN and CDR2 SYDVKM. The CDR3 length is 14 residues. Written as DNA, the CDR3 is TGTGCCACCTTAGCGGGAGACACCTCCTACGAGCAGTACTTC. Translated, it gives CATLAGDTSYEQYF.

This clone appeared once. The DNA of the CDR3 is TGTGCCAGCACTCTAGCGGGAGGGCCTCGGGAGACCCAGTACTTC. It translates to CASTLAGGPRETQYF. V usage is TRBV7-2 and J usage is TRBJ2-5; TRBD2 matches at 12 bases. From germline, CDR1 is SGHTA and CDR2 FQGNSA. The V segment lost 7 bases and the J segment 5 bases; nucleotides outside the gene matches: 8. The CDR3 totals 15 residues.

The count of this clone is one. V and J are TRBV3-1 (or the pseudogene TRBV3-2) and TRBJ2-5, with D maybe TRBD1 (6 bases). Germline CDR1 LGHDT, CDR2 YNNKEL (reference sequence). CDR3 length equals 21 residues. V dropped 1 base and J dropped 3 bases, with 30 bases sitting between them. Here the CDR3 DNA reads TGTGCCAGCAGCCAAGTCCCGACGAACGCCGACGCGACAGGTTTAAAAGAGACCCAGTACTTC. Protein sequence: CASSQVPTNADATGLKETQYF.

The genes are TRBV7-9 and TRBJ1-2; TRBD1 matches 10 bases. Germline-derived CDR1 and CDR2 are SEHNR and FQNEAQ (reference sequence). CDR3 length: 15 residues. The trim removed 5 bases at V and 3 bases at J, leaving 6 bases unmatched. In DNA, the CDR3 is TGTGCCAGCAGCGAAGTAGGACAGGGGGACTATGGCTACACCTTC. Protein: CASSEVGQGDYGYTF. The full variable domain, completed using reference TRBV7-9 and TRBJ1-2, is DTGVSQNPRHKITKRGQNVTFRCDPISEHNRLYWYRQTLGQGPEFLTYFQNEAQLEKSRLLSDRFSAERPKGSFSTLEIQRTEQGDSAMYLCASSEVGQGDYGYTFGSGTRLTVV.

The chain employs TRBV28 and TRBJ1-2, with a weak D call TRBD1 (5 bases). Germline V lookup: CDR1 MDHEN, CDR2 SYDVKM. The V end was cut by 4 bases, the J end by 2 bases, with 8 bases between. This CDR3 region has 13 residues. The CDR3 spells CASSWGGNYGYTF. DNA of the CDR3: TGTGCCAGCAGTTGGGGGGGGAACTATGGCTACACCTTC.

The chain couples TRBV5-3 to TRBJ2-7; the match to TRBD1 covers 7 bases. TRBV5-3 is known as an ORF, though its function is uncertain. The junction had 10 bases not matched to a gene; V was cut back by 4 bases and J by 3 bases. The CDR3 length is 15 residues. The CDR3 spells CARSPEGQSRYEQYF. DNA for the CDR3: TGTGCCAGAAGCCCCGAGGGACAGTCTCGCTACGAGCAGTACTTC.

This rearrangement joins TRBV4-1 to TRBJ2-3; a possible D gene is TRBD2 (6 bases). The ends were cut back, 0 bases at V and 5 bases at J, with 12 bases in the middle. The CDR3 contains 15 residues. Per germline, CDR1 MGHRA and CDR2 YSYEKL. Written as DNA, the CDR3 is TGCGCCAGCAGCCAAGAACTTCCGGGAGTAGATACGCAGTATTTT. Translating it yields CASSQELPGVDTQYF.

This clone was seen just once. The rearrangement joins TRBV29-1 to TRBJ2-1; possibly TRBD2 for D (6 bases). Germline V gene lookup returns CDR1 SQVTM and CDR2 ANQGSEA. Trimming took off 1 base at V and 2 bases at J, with 9 bases between the two ends. This CDR3 contains 14 residues. CDR3 sequence reads: CSVEGRGAYNEQFF. The DNA for the CDR3 is TGCAGCGTTGAAGGGCGGGGAGCCTACAATGAGCAGTTCTTC.

Written as DNA, the CDR3 is TGTGCCAGCAGCGTAGAAGCCGGCTCTGGAAACACCATATATTTT. Translating it yields CASSVEAGSGNTIYF. The chain is built from TRBV9 and TRBJ1-3; no firm D call. The V gene's germline CDR1 is SGDLS and CDR2 YYNGEE. Between the trimmed V and J ends, which lost 0 bases and 0 bases, there was a span of 7 bases. The CDR3 contains 15 residues. Supplemented by reference TRBV9 and TRBJ1-3, the full variable domain reads DSGVTQTPKHLITATGQRVTLRCSPRSGDLSVYWYQQSLDQGLQFLIQYYNGEERAKGNILERFSAQQFPDLHSELNLSSLELGDSALYFCASSVEAGSGNTIYFGEGSWLTVV.

This clone occurred a few times. The genes are TRBV12-3 or TRBV12-4 and TRBJ2-7; TRBD2 matches 8 bases. CDR3 length: 13 residues. Trimming removed 6 bases from V and 5 bases from J; junction bases left unmatched: 6. The CDR3 reads CASRSGRGDEQYF. CDR3 sequence (DNA): TGTGCCAGCAGGAGCGGGAGAGGCGACGAGCAGTACTTC.

The chain carries TRBV5-4 and TRBJ2-3; TRBD1 aligns across 7 bases. Germline V gene sequence: CDR1 SGHNT, CDR2 YYREEE (reference sequence). This CDR3 comprises 15 residues. V shed 6 bases and J 1 base; nucleotides not matched to a gene: 8. CDR3 bases: TGTGCCAGCAACCTCCGGGACAGCCGCACAGATACGCAGTATTTT. This encodes CASNLRDSRTDTQYF.

J is TRBJ2-5 and V is TRBV14; D is possibly TRBD2 (5 bases). This CDR3 spans 15 amino acids. V gave up 4 bases and J gave up 3 bases, with 15 bases separating them. CDR1 is SGHDN, CDR2 FVKESK, per germline. CDR3 protein: CASSPRAGVEETQYF. The CDR3 coding sequence is TGTGCCAGCAGCCCCCGGGCGGGTGTGGAAGAGACCCAGTACTTC.

J is TRBJ2-2 and V is TRBV20-1; 10 nucleotides line up with TRBD2. Germline lookup yields CDR1 DFQATT and CDR2 SNEGSKA (reference sequence). Trimming cost V 3 bases and J 3 bases; bases outside gene matches: 4. The CDR3 covers 15 residues. This CDR3 is CSASGAGGDTGELFF. CDR3 DNA: TGCAGTGCTAGTGGAGCGGGAGGGGACACCGGGGAGCTGTTTTTT.

The chain combines TRBV28 with TRBJ2-7; tentatively, D is TRBD1 (5 bases). This CDR3 contains 12 residues. V was shortened by 6 bases and J by 7 bases, with 13 bases between the two germline ends. Germline assignment: CDR1 MDHEN and CDR2 SYDVKM. DNA of the CDR3: TGTGCCAGCAGAAGACAGACGTGGGAGCAGTACTTC. As protein: CASRRQTWEQYF.

This clone was found many times. The rearrangement uses TRBV29-1 and TRBJ2-1; D may be TRBD2 (5 bases). The CDR3 extends over 14 amino acids. Trimming left V 4 bases short and J 5 bases short, with 15 bases between. Per germline, CDR1 SQVTM and CDR2 ANQGSEA. The CDR3 spells CSVAYLDGDNEQFF. The CDR3 nucleotides are TGCAGCGTTGCATACCTGGACGGGGACAATGAGCAGTTCTTC.

J is TRBJ1-6 and V is TRBV27; 10 bases agree with TRBD1. V lost 1 base and J lost 11; bases outside the gene matches: 5. CDR1 MNHEY and CDR2 SMNVEV come from the germline V gene (reference sequence). This CDR3 region has 15 residues. As DNA, the CDR3 is TGTGCCAGCAGTTTATGGACAGGGGGGCCAGCACCCCTCCACTTT. Its translation: CASSLWTGGPAPLHF.

This chain connects TRBV4-1 to TRBJ2-2; the match to TRBD1 covers 8 bases. The CDR3 length is 18 residues. The germline V gene encodes CDR1 MGHRA and CDR2 YSYEKL. Trimming took 1 base from V and 1 from J; bases not matched to a gene: 8. The CDR3 coding sequence is TGCGCCAGCAGCCAAGTTCTACTCGGGACAGGGAACACCGGGGAGCTGTTTTTT. Translating gives CASSQVLLGTGNTGELFF.